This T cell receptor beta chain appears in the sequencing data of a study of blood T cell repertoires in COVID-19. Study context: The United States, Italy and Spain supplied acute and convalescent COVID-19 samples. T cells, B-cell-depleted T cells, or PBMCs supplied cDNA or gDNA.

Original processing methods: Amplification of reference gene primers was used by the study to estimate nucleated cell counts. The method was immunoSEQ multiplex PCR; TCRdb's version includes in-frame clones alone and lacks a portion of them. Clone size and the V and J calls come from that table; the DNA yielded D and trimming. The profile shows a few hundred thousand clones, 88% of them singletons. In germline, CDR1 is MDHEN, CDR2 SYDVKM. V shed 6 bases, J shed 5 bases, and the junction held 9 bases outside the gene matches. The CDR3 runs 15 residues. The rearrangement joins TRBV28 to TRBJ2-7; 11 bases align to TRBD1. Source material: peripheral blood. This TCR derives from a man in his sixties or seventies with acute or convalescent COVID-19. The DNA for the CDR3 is TGTGCCAGCAGAGGTCTGGGACAGGGGGTCGACGAGCAGTACTTC. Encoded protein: CASRGLGQGVDEQYF.